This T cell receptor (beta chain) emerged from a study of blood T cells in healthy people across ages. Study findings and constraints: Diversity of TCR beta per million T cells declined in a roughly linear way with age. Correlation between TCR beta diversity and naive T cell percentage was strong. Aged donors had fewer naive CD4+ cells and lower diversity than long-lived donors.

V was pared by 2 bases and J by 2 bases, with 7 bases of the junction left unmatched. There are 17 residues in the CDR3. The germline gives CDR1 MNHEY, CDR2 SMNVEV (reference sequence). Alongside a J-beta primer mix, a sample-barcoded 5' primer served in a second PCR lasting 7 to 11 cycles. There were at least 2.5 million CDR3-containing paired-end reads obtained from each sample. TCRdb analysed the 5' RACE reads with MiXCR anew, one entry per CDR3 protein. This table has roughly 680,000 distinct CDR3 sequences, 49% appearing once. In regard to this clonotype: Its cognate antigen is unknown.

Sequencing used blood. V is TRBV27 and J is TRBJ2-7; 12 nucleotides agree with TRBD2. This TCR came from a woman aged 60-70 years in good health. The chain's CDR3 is CASSLAASGRAAYEQYF. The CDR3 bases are TGTGCCAGCAGTTTAGCGGCTAGCGGGAGGGCCGCCTACGAGCAGTACTTC.